The T cell receptor beta chain under discussion was sequenced for a study of monozygotic twins with inflammatory bowel disease. The CDR3 loop spans 15 amino acids. Looked up from germline, CDR1 is SGHTA and CDR2 is FQGNSA. TCRdb derives one entry per CDR3 protein from the 5' RACE reads, leaving out DNA. This table lists approximately 420,000 distinct CDR3 sequences. Points from the study as a whole: It was observed that concordant and discordant twins did not differ in repertoire similarity, possibly given limited power. Among patients, repertoires may have gained variability from differing immunosuppressive treatments. Fewer clonotypes were shared with others by IBD patients than by healthy twins, especially with disease activity.

Details on this clonotype: Its target is unknown.

This rearrangement joins TRBV7-2 to TRBJ1-3. What was sequenced was blood. This TCR derives from a human donor with ulcerative colitis or Crohn's disease, or a healthy co-twin of an affected twin (not recorded which). CDR3 protein: CASSSAGFSGNTIYF.